This T cell receptor beta chain was observed in a study of CD8+CD57+ T cells in acquired aplastic anemia. This clonotype was seen repeatedly, ten times or more. By flow cytometry, patients selected for sequencing had shown an expansion of CD8+CD57+ cells. Deletions cut 2 bases from V and 2 bases from J, with 7 bases between. Germline V gene lookup returns CDR1 SGHDT and CDR2 YYEEEE. The length of the CDR3 is 13 residues. According to the study, genomic DNA was the template for TCR beta VDJ and CDR3 profiling. TCRdb independently ran MiXCR on the reads; one entry per CDR3 protein. The sample lists approximately 59,000 distinct CDR3 sequences; 57% were seen once.

V gene TRBV5-6 combines with J gene TRBJ1-1; D gene uncertain. Sequencing was performed on sorted CD4+, CD8+, or CD8+CD57+ T cells (not recorded which) from PBMCs. The clonotype comes from a human donor with aplastic anemia. This CDR3 is CASSFTANTEAFF. DNA for the CDR3: TGTGCCAGCAGCTTTACAGCTAACACTGAAGCTTTCTTT. Full variable domain (remainder filled in from reference TRBV5-6 and TRBJ1-1): DAGVTQSPTHLIKTRGQQVTLRCSPKSGHDTVSWYQQALGQGPQFIFQYYEEEERQRGNFPDRFSGHQFPNYSSELNVNALLLGDSALYLCASSFTANTEAFFGQGTRLTVV.